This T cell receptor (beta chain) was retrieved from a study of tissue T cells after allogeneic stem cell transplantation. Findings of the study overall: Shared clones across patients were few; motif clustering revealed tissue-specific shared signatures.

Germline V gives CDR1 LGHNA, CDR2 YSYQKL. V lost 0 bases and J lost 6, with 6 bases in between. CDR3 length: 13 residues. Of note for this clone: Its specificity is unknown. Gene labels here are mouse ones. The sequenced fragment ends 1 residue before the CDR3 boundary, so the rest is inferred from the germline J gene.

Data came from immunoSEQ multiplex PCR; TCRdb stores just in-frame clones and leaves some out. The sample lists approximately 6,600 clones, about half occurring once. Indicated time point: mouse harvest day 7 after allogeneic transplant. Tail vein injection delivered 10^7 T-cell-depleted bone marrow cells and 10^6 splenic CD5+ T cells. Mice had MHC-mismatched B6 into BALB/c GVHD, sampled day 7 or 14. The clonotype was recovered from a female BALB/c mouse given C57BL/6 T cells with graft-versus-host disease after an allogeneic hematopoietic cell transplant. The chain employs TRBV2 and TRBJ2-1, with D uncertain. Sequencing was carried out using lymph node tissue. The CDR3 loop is CASSQDGVAEQFF. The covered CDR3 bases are TGTGCCAGCAGCCAAGATGGCGTTGCTGAGCAGTTC.